Reported below is one TCR beta chain. Antigen specificity is unknown. The record originates from a study of shared clonotypes between healthy human individuals. Study-wide context: The donors, a couple of women and a few men, were aged 18 to 49. CD4 naive cells filled three plates per donor, CD4 memory three, CD8 naive two and CD8 memory one.

The V end lost 3 bases, the J end lost 7 bases, and 9 bases lay between the germline ends. The germline V gene has CDR1 DFQATT and CDR2 SNEGSKA (reference sequence). The CDR3 runs 11 residues. Only CD45RO-negative cells positively selected for CCR7 counted as naive CD8 cells, so terminally differentiated effector memory CD45RA+ cells were excluded. Method: immunoSEQ multiplex PCR; TCRdb's copy keeps in-frame clones and lacks some. The sample consists of around 580,000 clones, 98% of them appearing once. General study results and limits: Depth was large, yet rarefaction showed that sorted-subset sequencing was incomplete. When naive CD4 clonotypes were compared across several donors, about 4.8% were shared.

The TCR sequence derives from a man aged 25-45 years in good health. Sequenced sample: naive CD8+ T cells sorted from blood. The genes are TRBV20-1 and TRBJ1-2; TRBD1 is a possible D gene (5 bases). CDR3 protein: CSASPGFGYTF. CDR3 bases: TGCAGTGCTAGCCCAGGGTTTGGCTACACCTTC.